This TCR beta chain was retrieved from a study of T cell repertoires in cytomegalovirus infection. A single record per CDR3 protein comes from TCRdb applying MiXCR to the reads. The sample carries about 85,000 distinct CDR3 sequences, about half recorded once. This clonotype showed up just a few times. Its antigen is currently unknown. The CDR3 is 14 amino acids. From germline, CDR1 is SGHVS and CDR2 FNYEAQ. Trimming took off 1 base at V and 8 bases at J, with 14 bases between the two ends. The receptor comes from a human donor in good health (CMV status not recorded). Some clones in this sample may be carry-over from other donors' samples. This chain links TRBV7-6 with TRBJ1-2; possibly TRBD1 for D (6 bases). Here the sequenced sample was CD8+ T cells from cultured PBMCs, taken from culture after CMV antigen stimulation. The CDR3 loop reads CASSLVGGPEGYTF. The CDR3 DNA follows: TGTGCCAGCAGCTTAGTTGGGGGCCCAGAAGGCTACACCTTC. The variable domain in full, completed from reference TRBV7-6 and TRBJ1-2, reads GAGVSQSPRYKVTKRGQDVALRCDPISGHVSLYWYRQALGQGPEFLTYFNYEAQQDKSGLPNDRFSAERPEGSISTLTIQRTEQRDSAMYRCASSLVGGPEGYTFGSGTRLTVV.